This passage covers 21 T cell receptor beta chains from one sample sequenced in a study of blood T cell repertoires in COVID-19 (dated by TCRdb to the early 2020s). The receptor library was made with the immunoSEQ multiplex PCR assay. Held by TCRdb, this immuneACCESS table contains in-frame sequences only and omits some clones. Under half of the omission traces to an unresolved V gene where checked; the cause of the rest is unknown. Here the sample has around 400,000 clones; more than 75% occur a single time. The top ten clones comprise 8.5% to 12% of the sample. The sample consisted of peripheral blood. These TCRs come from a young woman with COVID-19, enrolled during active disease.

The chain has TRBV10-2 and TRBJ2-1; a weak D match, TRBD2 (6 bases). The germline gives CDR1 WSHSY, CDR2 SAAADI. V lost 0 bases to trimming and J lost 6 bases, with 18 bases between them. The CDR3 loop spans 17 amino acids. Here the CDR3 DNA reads TGCGCCAGCAGTGAGTCACTGGTCGGGAGTCCCGTCAATGAGCAGTTCTTC. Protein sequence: CASSESLVGSPVNEQFF.

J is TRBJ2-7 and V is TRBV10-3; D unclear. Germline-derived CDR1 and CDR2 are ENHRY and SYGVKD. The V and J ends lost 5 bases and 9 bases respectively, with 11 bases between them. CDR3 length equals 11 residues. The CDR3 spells CAISSGLGQYF. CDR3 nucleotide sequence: TGTGCCATCAGTTCCGGCCTAGGGCAGTACTTC.

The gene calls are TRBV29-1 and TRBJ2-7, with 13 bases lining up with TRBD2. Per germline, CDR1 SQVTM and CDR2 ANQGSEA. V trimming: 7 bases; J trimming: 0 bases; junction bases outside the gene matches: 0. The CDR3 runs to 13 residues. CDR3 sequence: CSGTSGSSYEQYF. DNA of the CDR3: TGCAGCGGGACTAGCGGGAGCTCCTACGAGCAGTACTTC.

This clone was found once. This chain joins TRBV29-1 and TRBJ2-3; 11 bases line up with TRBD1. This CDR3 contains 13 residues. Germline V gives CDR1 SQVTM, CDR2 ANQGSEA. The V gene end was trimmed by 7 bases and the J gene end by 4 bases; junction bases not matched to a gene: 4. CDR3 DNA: TGCAGCGGCAGGACAGGGGGCGCAGATACGCAGTATTTT. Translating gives CSGRTGGADTQYF.

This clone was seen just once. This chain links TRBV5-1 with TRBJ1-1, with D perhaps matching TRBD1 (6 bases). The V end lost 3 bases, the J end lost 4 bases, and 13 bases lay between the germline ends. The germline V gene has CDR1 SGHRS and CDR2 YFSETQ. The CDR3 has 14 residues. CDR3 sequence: CASSSGTRVTEAFF. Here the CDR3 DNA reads TGCGCCAGCAGCTCCGGGACAAGGGTCACTGAAGCTTTCTTT.

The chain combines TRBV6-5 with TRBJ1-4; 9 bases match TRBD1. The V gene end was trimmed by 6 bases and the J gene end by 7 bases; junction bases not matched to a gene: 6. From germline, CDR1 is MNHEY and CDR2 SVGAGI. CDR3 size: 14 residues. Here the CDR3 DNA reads TGTGCCAGCAGATGGGGACAGGGAAGTGAAAAACTGTTTTTT. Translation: CASRWGQGSEKLFF.

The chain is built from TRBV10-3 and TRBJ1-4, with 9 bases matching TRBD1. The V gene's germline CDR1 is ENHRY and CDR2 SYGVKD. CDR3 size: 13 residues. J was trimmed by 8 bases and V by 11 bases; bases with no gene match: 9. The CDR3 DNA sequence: TGTGCCGTTCTACAGGGGGCGAGGGAAAAACTGTTTTTT. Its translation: CAVLQGAREKLFF.

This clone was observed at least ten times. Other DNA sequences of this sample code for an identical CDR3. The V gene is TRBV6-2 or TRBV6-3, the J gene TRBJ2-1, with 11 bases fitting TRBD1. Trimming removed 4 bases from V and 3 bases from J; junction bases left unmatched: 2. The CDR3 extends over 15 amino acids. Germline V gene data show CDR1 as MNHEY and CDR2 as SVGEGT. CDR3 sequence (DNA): TGTGCCAGCAGTTCCGGGACAGGGGGCTACAATGAGCAGTTCTTC. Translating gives CASSSGTGGYNEQFF.

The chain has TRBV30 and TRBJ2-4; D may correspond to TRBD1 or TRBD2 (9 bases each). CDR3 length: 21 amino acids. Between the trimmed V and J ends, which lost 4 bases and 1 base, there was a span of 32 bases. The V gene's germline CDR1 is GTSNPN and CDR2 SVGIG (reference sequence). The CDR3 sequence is CAWTPRWVQGATSGAKNIQYF. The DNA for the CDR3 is TGTGCCTGGACCCCGAGGTGGGTACAGGGGGCCACTAGCGGGGCCAAAAACATTCAGTACTTC.

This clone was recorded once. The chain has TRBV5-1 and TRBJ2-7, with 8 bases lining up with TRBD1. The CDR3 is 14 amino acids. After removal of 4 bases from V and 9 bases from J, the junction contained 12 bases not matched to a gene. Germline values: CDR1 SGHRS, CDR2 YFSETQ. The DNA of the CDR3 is TGCGCCAGCAGCACGGGACAGGCGAGCCTAGGGCAGTACTTC. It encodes CASSTGQASLGQYF.

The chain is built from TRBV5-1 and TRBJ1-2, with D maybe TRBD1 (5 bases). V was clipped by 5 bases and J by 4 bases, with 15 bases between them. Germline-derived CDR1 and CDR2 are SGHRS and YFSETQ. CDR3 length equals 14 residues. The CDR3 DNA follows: TGCGCCAGCAGTAGCGGGGACTGGGTCTATGGCTACACCTTC. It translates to CASSSGDWVYGYTF.

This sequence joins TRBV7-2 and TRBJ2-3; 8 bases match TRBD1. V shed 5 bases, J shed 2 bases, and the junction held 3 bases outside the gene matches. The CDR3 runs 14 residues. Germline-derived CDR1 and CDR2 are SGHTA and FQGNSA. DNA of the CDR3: TGTGCCAGCAGCCCGGACAGGGTCACAGATACGCAGTATTTT. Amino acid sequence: CASSPDRVTDTQYF.

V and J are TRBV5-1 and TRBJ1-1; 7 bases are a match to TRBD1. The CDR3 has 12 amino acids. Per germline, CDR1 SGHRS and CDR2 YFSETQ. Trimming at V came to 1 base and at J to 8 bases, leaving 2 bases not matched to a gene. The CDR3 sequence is CASSLRTGEAFF. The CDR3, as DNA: TGCGCCAGCAGCTTGAGGACAGGCGAAGCTTTCTTT.

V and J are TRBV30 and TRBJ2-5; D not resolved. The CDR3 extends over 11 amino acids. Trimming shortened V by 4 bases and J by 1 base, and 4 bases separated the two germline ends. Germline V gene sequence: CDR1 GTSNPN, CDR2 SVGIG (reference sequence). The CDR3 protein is CAWTFQETQYF. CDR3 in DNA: TGTGCCTGGACATTCCAAGAGACCCAGTACTTC.

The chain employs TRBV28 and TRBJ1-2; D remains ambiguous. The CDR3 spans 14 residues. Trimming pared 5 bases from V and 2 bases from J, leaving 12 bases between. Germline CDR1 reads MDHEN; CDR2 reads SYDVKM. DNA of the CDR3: TGTGCCAGCAGTCCCGCACACACAAACTATGGCTACACCTTC. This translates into CASSPAHTNYGYTF.

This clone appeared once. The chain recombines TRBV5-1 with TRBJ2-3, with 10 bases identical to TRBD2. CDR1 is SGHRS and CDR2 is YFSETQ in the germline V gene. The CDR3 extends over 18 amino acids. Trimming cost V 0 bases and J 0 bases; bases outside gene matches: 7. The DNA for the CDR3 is TGCGCCAGCAGCTTGGTGGTAGCGGGAGGTGAGAGCACAGATACGCAGTATTTT. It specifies CASSLVVAGGESTDTQYF. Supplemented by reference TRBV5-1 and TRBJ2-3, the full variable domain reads KAGVTQTPRYLIKTRGQQVTLSCSPISGHRSVSWYQQTPGQGLQFLFEYFSETQRNKGNFPGRFSGRQFSNSRSEMNVSTLELGDSALYLCASSLVVAGGESTDTQYFGPGTRLTVL.

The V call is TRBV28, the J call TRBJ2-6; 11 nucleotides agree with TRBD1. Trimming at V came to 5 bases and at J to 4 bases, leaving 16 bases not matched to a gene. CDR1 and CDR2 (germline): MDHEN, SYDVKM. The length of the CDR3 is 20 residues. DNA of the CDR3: TGTGCCAGCAGTCCCTTGTACCGGGACAGGGGGAGACTCGGGGCCAACGTCCTGACTTTC. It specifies CASSPLYRDRGRLGANVLTF.

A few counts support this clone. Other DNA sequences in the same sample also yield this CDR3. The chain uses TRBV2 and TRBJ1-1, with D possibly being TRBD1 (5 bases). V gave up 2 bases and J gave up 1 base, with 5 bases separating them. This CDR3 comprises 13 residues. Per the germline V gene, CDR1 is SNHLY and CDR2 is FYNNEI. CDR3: CASSEQGNTEAFF. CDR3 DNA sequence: TGTGCCAGCAGTGAACAGGGGAACACTGAAGCTTTCTTT.

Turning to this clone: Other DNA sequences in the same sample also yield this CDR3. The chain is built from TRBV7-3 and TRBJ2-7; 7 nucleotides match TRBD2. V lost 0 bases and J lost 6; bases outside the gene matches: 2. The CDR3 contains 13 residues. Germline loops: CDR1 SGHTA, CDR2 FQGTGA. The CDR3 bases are TGTGCCAGCAGCTTAACAGGCGGGAGCGAGCAGTACTTC. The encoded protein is CASSLTGGSEQYF.

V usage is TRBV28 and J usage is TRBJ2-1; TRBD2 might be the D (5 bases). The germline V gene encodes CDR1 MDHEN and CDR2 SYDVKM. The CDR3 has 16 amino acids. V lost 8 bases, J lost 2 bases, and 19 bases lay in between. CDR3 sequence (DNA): TGTGCCAGCTACCAATCGGGAATCTCTCCCTACAATGAGCAGTTCTTC. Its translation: CASYQSGISPYNEQFF.

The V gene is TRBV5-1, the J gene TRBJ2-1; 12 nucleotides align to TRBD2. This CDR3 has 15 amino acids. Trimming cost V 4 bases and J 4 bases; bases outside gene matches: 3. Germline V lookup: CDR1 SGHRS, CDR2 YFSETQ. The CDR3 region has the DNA TGCGCCAGCAGCCCGGGGACTAGCGGGTACAATGAGCAGTTCTTC. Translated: CASSPGTSGYNEQFF.